These 19 T cell receptor beta chains came from one sample sequenced in a study of blood T cells in healthy people across ages. A second roughly 6 to 11 cycle PCR used barcoded and J-beta primers. TCRdb processed the 5' RACE reads anew with MiXCR; each CDR3 protein has one entry. This sample carries about 1.8 million distinct CDR3 sequences, around 50% of them seen once, and the ten largest clones take approximately 2.1%. Sequences were obtained from blood. These receptors were collected from a woman between 40 and 50 years old in good health.

The gene calls are TRBV5-1 and TRBJ2-7; D perhaps matches TRBD2 (5 bases). Germline lookup yields CDR1 SGHRS and CDR2 YFSETQ. Trimming took off 4 bases at V and 5 bases at J, with 22 bases between the two ends. CDR3 length: 16 residues. The CDR3 loop is CASSIIRDNLPNEQYF. CDR3 coding DNA: TGCGCCAGCAGCATAATCCGGGATAACCTCCCGAACGAGCAGTACTTC. Using reference TRBV5-1 and TRBJ2-7 for the parts outside the CDR3, the full variable domain is KAGVTQTPRYLIKTRGQQVTLSCSPISGHRSVSWYQQTPGQGLQFLFEYFSETQRNKGNFPGRFSGRQFSNSRSEMNVSTLELGDSALYLCASSIIRDNLPNEQYFGPGTRLTVT.

The chain couples TRBV15 to TRBJ2-7; weak D call: TRBD2 (7 bases). Germline V lookup: CDR1 LNHNV, CDR2 YYDKDF (reference sequence). The CDR3 contains 15 residues. Trimming stripped 5 bases from V and 0 bases from J, with 14 bases between. The CDR3 region is CATSVGRGSSYEQYF. CDR3 DNA: TGTGCCACCAGCGTGGGGAGGGGGAGCTCCTACGAGCAGTACTTC.

The chain uses TRBV4-3 and TRBJ2-1, with 9 bases matching TRBD1. CDR1 and CDR2 from the germline V gene are LGHNA and YSLEER. The J segment lost 0 bases and the V segment lost 0 bases, leaving 6 bases of the junction unmatched. The CDR3 is made up of 18 amino acids. CDR3 coding DNA: TGCGCCAGCAGCCAAGAGGGGGGACAGGGAAGCTCCTACAATGAGCAGTTCTTC. Its translation is CASSQEGGQGSSYNEQFF.

The J gene is TRBJ2-1, the V gene TRBV2; the match to TRBD2 covers 8 bases. This CDR3 has 14 residues. Germline CDR1 and CDR2: SNHLY and FYNNEI. With 10 bases clipped from V and 7 bases from J, the junction kept 12 bases outside the gene matches. CDR3 nucleotide sequence: TGTGCCATCCTCGGGGGGGGGAGGGGGAATGAGCAGTTCTTC. Its protein is CAILGGGRGNEQFF.

This clonotype has a handful of counts. The chain carries TRBV6-5 and TRBJ2-5; perhaps TRBD1 as D (5 bases). V lost 6 bases to trimming and J lost 3 bases, with 14 bases between them. The length of the CDR3 is 14 residues. The germline V gene encodes CDR1 MNHEY and CDR2 SVGAGI. The CDR3 sequence: CASRSQDTKETQYF. The CDR3 DNA is TGTGCCAGCAGATCACAGGACACAAAAGAGACCCAGTACTTC.

V usage is TRBV7-9 and J usage is TRBJ2-7, with D hard to call. CDR1 is SEHNR and CDR2 is FQNEAQ in the germline V gene (reference sequence). V was cut by 5 bases and J by 3 bases, with 8 bases left in between. The length of the CDR3 is 12 residues. CDR3 DNA: TGTGCCAGCAGCCCCGTTGACTACGAGCAGTACTTC. Protein sequence: CASSPVDYEQYF. The variable domain in full, with the rest retrieved from reference TRBV7-9 and TRBJ2-7, is DTGVSQNPRHKITKRGQNVTFRCDPISEHNRLYWYRQTLGQGPEFLTYFQNEAQLEKSRLLSDRFSAERPKGSFSTLEIQRTEQGDSAMYLCASSPVDYEQYFGPGTRLTVT.

This clonotype has a count of ten or more. The genes are TRBV29-1 and TRBJ2-5; D not certain. CDR3 length: 10 amino acids. Germline-derived CDR1 and CDR2 are SQVTM and ANQGSEA. V lost 5 bases, J lost 4 bases, and 5 bases lay in between. CDR3 protein: CSVFPETQYF. The DNA of the CDR3 is TGCAGCGTTTTCCCAGAGACCCAGTACTTC.

The chain couples TRBV20-1 to TRBJ2-7, with D unclear. V was cut by 0 bases and J by 4 bases, with 13 bases left in between. This CDR3 is 14 amino acids long. Germline CDR1 is DFQATT and CDR2 is SNEGSKA (reference sequence). In DNA form, the CDR3 reads TGCAGTGCTAGAGATCAGAGACGTGCGTACGAGCAGTACTTC. It codes for CSARDQRRAYEQYF.

Only a few counts were recorded for this clonotype. The chain uses TRBV6-2 or TRBV6-3 and TRBJ2-6; D unclear. CDR3 length equals 14 residues. The V and J ends lost 10 bases and 1 base respectively, with 11 bases between them. Germline values: CDR1 MNHEY, CDR2 SVGEGT. CDR3 amino acids: CATFESSGANVLTF. CDR3 DNA sequence: TGTGCCACTTTTGAATCGTCTGGGGCCAACGTCCTGACTTTC.

The genes are TRBV14 and TRBJ2-7; D is perhaps TRBD1 (6 bases). Judging by the DNA end, TRBJ2-5 fits better; the J call may be wrong. The CDR3 contains 16 residues. Germline values: CDR1 SGHDN, CDR2 FVKESK. The CDR3 loop is CASSQVFPFQGETQYF. The CDR3 coding sequence is TGTGCCAGCAGCCAAGTGTTTCCTTTCCAGGGGGAGACCCAGTACTTC.

V gene TRBV20-1 combines with J gene TRBJ1-5, with D perhaps matching TRBD1 (6 bases). The CDR3 spans 15 residues. Trimming removed 6 bases at V and 2 bases at J, with 17 bases between. Germline CDR1 is DFQATT and CDR2 is SNEGSKA (reference sequence). As DNA, the CDR3 is TGCAGTGCCCACGGGATAGGGGGTGGCAATCAGCCCCAGCATTTT. Amino acid sequence: CSAHGIGGGNQPQHF.

The chain links TRBV13 to TRBJ2-1, with D perhaps TRBD1 (5 bases). The germline gives CDR1 PRHDT, CDR2 FYEKMQ (reference sequence). The V and J ends lost 5 bases and 5 bases respectively, with 19 bases between them. The CDR3 has 16 residues. The CDR3 loop reads CASSPTLTAWNNEQFF. CDR3 nucleotide sequence: TGTGCCAGCAGCCCCACCTTGACAGCTTGGAACAATGAGCAGTTCTTC.

The V call is TRBV20-1, the J call TRBJ2-7, with TRBD2 identical over 11 bases. CDR3 length: 16 residues. Germline V lookup: CDR1 DFQATT, CDR2 SNEGSKA (reference sequence). V lost 3 bases, J lost 4 bases, and 11 bases stayed unmatched. Here the CDR3 reads CSARDTGLAARYEQYF. As DNA, the CDR3 is TGCAGTGCTAGGGATACGGGACTAGCGGCAAGATACGAGCAGTACTTC.

A word on this clonotype: A read error may account for a junction end that differs from germline. V is TRBV14 and J is TRBJ2-3; D uncertain. Looked up from germline, CDR1 is SGHDN and CDR2 is FVKESK. The CDR3 runs to 16 residues. In DNA, the CDR3 is TGTGCCAGCAGTCAAGTTCCAGTCACACGCACAGATACGCAGTATTTT. Its translation: CASSQVPVTRTDTQYF.

The chain couples TRBV3-1 to TRBJ2-5; D may be TRBD1 (5 bases). The CDR3 is 19 residues long. Germline assignment: CDR1 LGHDT and CDR2 YNNKEL (reference sequence). The ends were cut back, 7 bases at V and 3 bases at J, with 30 bases in the middle. For the CDR3, the DNA is TGTGCCAGCAAAATGACTCCGGCAGGGCCCCTGATCATGAAAGAGACCCAGTACTTC. Amino acids: CASKMTPAGPLIMKETQYF.

The J gene is TRBJ2-3, the V gene TRBV28; maybe TRBD2 (6 bases). V lost 5 bases and J lost 2, with 14 bases in between. The CDR3 runs 15 residues. The germline V gene encodes CDR1 MDHEN and CDR2 SYDVKM. This chain's CDR3 is CASSPAREVTDTQYF. Here the CDR3 DNA reads TGTGCCAGCAGTCCTGCTAGGGAGGTCACAGATACGCAGTATTTT.

The chain is built from TRBV5-3 and TRBJ2-7; D unresolved. TRBV5-3 is placed among ORFs of uncertain function. The CDR3 loop spans 13 amino acids. The ends were cut back, 3 bases at V and 7 bases at J, with 14 bases in the middle. CDR3 protein: CARSSGRFGEQYF. The DNA for the CDR3 is TGTGCCAGAAGCTCCGGGCGGTTTGGTGAGCAGTACTTC.

The chain joins TRBV14 to TRBJ1-2, with D possibly matching TRBD1 (5 bases). Germline values: CDR1 SGHDN, CDR2 FVKESK. The CDR3 has 14 residues. V dropped 0 bases and J dropped 6 bases, with 11 bases sitting between them. As DNA, the CDR3 is TGTGCCAGCAGCCAAGACAGGGTATGGGATGGCTACACCTTC. This sequence encodes CASSQDRVWDGYTF.

In its sample, this clonotype was seen a few times. The chain recombines TRBV28 with TRBJ1-6, with 7 bases identical to TRBD1. V lost 7 bases to trimming and J lost 6 bases; unmatched junction nucleotides: 9. This CDR3 contains 15 residues. Germline loops: CDR1 MDHEN, CDR2 SYDVKM. The CDR3 DNA is TGTGCCAGCAATGGGGACAGTATAAGTAATTCACCCCTCCACTTT. Translation gives CASNGDSISNSPLHF. Based on the CDR3 plus reference TRBV28 and TRBJ1-6, the full variable domain is DVKVTQSSRYLVKRTGEKVFLECVQDMDHENMFWYRQDPGLGLRLIYFSYDVKMKEKGDIPEGYSVSREKKERFSLILESASTNQTSMYLCASNGDSISNSPLHFGNGTRLTVT.